This T cell receptor (beta chain) was identified during a study of shared clonotypes between healthy human individuals (dated by TCRdb to about 2020). Describing the broader study: Three men and two women, aged 18 to 49 years, made up the cohort. Each donor's leukapheresis produced roughly between roughly 0.94 and 9.5 billion PBMCs. Per donor, three plates each were used for CD4 naive and CD4 memory, two for CD8 naive, and one for CD8 memory. To estimate repertoire size and how much clonotype sharing occurs between individuals, the study deeply sequenced the blood TCR repertoires of five or six healthy adults. Different laboratories and diverse techniques were used to prepare libraries and sequence TCR repertoires, to increase sequencing depth and limit assay-specific biases. The paper as a whole reports these results and caveats: Estimated clonotype richness was generally larger for naive than for memory subsets. Compared with non-shared clonotypes, the clonotypes found in all four sorted-subset donors had higher generation probabilities. Because the study included only a small number of donors, the genetic and exposure-history diversity represented was limited. Pairwise subsampling led to the expectation that sequencing depth would affect the degree of clonotype sharing among donors. Even with the large sequencing depth, rarefaction of the sorted-subset datasets indicated that sequencing was incomplete. Sharing across a few donors was observed for approximately 4.6% of naive CD4, less than 4% of naive CD8, 2.3% of memory CD4, and about 0.38% of memory CD8 clonotypes. Sampling was limited to blood, and TCR repertoires in tissue likely differ from TCR repertoires in blood.

Points on this clone: What antigen it recognizes has not been identified. Per-nucleotide qualities are absent, and no much larger clonotype sits a single base away.

V sheds 4 bases and J sheds 9 bases, leaving 6 bases between their ends. The CDR3 measures 11 amino acids from cysteine to phenylalanine. The kept DNA is CDR3 alone, 33 bases in frame from the first base. In the germline V gene (reference sequence), CDR1 corresponds to SEHNR and CDR2 to FQNEAQ. The donors were healthy, HIV-negative adults with no recently reported acute infections or vaccinations. Every donor was a Caucasian adult living in Nashville, Tennessee, USA. CD4+ T cells were enriched through magnetic negative selection, after which naive cells were positively selected on CD45RA and the remaining negative fraction served as the memory subset. Blood was collected by leukapheresis, and PBMCs were isolated by Ficoll-Histopaque density gradient centrifugation and then cryopreserved in liquid nitrogen vapor phase. Analytical flow cytometry was used to check the purity and quantity of every magnetically sorted T cell population. From each sorted fraction, genomic DNA was isolated and quantified by UV absorbance on a Nanodrop 2000c.

Using the deep immunoSEQ assay, multiplex PCR amplified TCR CDR3 regions from genomic DNA. Extracted genomic DNA from each cell subset was spread evenly across all wells of several immunoSEQ 96-well plates, with each plate serving as a replicate. For sorted subsets, each replicate PCR was loaded with 200 ng genomic DNA, equivalent to approximately 27,000 T cell genomes. Purified libraries were measured with a Qubit 3.0 fluorometer, size-checked on a Bioanalyzer 2100, and measured again with the KAPA Library Quantification kit. Every immunoSEQ 96-well plate was sequenced on a separate single-read 150-cycle Illumina NextSeq 550 flow cell. Per the original workflow: Because the immunoSEQ output included only junctional sequences and no quality scores, the filtering could not be the same as the filtering used for full-length reads. To assign V/J genes and CDR3, sequences were annotated against IMGT germline references using PyIR, a Python wrapper for IgBLAST v1.9. Any read was removed if the V/J assignment was weak (E-value above 1e-6), the CDR3 was missing, or the read contained stop codons, out-of-frame junctions, or ambiguous translated residues. V3J clonotypes were defined as sequences sharing the same inferred V gene, J gene, and CDR3 amino acid sequence. Percentage overlap between repertoires was computed as shared unique clonotypes divided by the size of the smaller repertoire. Repertoire richness was assessed with RTK rarefaction, the Chao1 estimator, and Recon v2.1 estimates of unobserved clonotypes. OLGA was used to compute generation probabilities for all TCRbeta clonotypes that the gDNA method yielded from a handful of donors. What TCRdb holds here is the immuneACCESS table cut down to in-frame rearrangements. Part of the clones is not present; checked against another copy, under half of the missing clones reflect an unresolved V gene, and the others are unexplained. Clonal size and the V and J genes are those of that table, whereas D and trimming came from the DNA. The sample table records roughly 1.4 million clones; approximately 98.5% of these occur just once. The top ten hold 0.36% of the sample.

The clonotype originates from a man between 25 and 39 years old in good health. Sequencing input: naive CD4+ T cells sorted from blood. The cell subset or site tag for this specimen amounts to: CD45RA+ positively selected. The chain couples TRBV7-9 to TRBJ2-2, with the D gene not clear enough to name. In nucleotide form, the sequence is TGTGCCAGCAGCTCCTTACGGGAGCTGTTTTTT. It translates as CASSSLRELFF.